This T cell receptor beta chain was sequenced during a study of T cell repertoires in cytomegalovirus infection (dated by TCRdb to about 2019). About the investigation overall: Peptide stimulations targeted recently identified HLA-C-restricted CMV epitopes, whose presentation resists viral immunomodulation, together with well-studied HLA-B-restricted epitopes. The HLA type of each donor mattered for the analysis, because public TCR beta signatures pointed to carriage of CMV infection along with the matching HLA type. What the study reported, not specific to this receptor: In both this cohort and an independent approximately 350-donor cohort, the cumulative frequency of public TCR beta family members distinguished carriers of CMV infection plus the relevant HLA type. The ex vivo response was dominated by HLA-C-restricted CMV-specific TCR beta clonotypes, which also provided the single most frequent clonotype in two of eight donors.

Regarding this clonotype: The antigen it recognizes is unknown. No base quality values were provided; no much bigger clone lies one nucleotide off.

The junction carries 8 bases between V and J, which are trimmed by 6 bases and 2 bases respectively. Taken from the germline V gene (reference sequence), the CDR1 and CDR2 loops are SEHNR and FQNEAQ. Including the terminal cysteine and phenylalanine, the CDR3 comprises 12 residues. Only the CDR3 region is kept as DNA, spanning 36 bases read in frame from base 1. Sequencing took place on an Illumina HiSeq 1500. Using fastp trimming at Q25 and MiXCR clonotype assembly, TCRdb reanalyzed the public sequencing data and kept in-frame beta chains. Entries that share a CDR3 protein sequence are merged under the most common genes and DNA. The sample table holds hundreds of thousands of distinct CDR3 sequences, of which roughly 30% were seen once. Of the sample, more than 12% falls within the top ten clones. The label giving this sample's treatment or condition can be read as: in vitro stimulation with specific CMV peptide epitopes to enrich CMV-specific T cells.

The sample in question was cultured CD8+ T cells from PBMCs, obtained from culture after CMV antigen stimulation. The sequence was collected from a human donor in good health (CMV status not recorded). Some clones in this sample may be carry-over from other donors' samples. Here the chain combines TRBV7-9 and TRBJ2-7, and TRBD1 may be the D gene, going by 5 matching bases. The CDR3 here reads CASRGLAYEQYF. The bases read TGTGCCAGCAGGGGGCTGGCCTACGAGCAGTACTTC.